Below are 13 T cell receptor beta chains sequenced from a single sample in a study of control samples from healthy donors and cancer patients. The table came from immunoSEQ multiplex PCR; TCRdb's copy has only in-frame clones and leaves some out. Of about 28,000 clones in the sample, 91% were seen once. The sequenced sample was PBMCs. These receptors all come from a man aged 45-60 years with lung cancer.

The chain carries TRBV25-1 and TRBJ2-7; D is perhaps TRBD1 or TRBD2 (5 bases each). V was cut by 4 bases and J by 2 bases, with 6 bases left in between. The CDR3 covers 12 residues. Looked up from germline, CDR1 is MGHDK and CDR2 is SYGVNS. The CDR3 bases are TGTGCCAGCAGTGGGGGACCCTACGAGCAGTACTTC. This encodes CASSGGPYEQYF.

This clone was found once. The chain combines TRBV30 with TRBJ1-2, with a tentative D call TRBD1 (5 bases). V was trimmed by 2 bases and J by 1 base, leaving 14 bases between them. Germline CDR1 GTSNPN, CDR2 SVGIG (reference sequence). The CDR3 runs to 15 residues. The chain's CDR3 is CAWSSGHHFNYGYTF. The CDR3 DNA sequence: TGTGCCTGGAGTTCCGGACACCACTTTAACTATGGCTACACCTTC.

This clone was counted a few times. The chain recombines TRBV9 with TRBJ1-6; possibly TRBD1 for D (6 bases). Trimming shortened V by 3 bases and J by 9 bases, and 7 bases separated the two germline ends. CDR1 and CDR2 from the germline V gene are SGDLS and YYNGEE. The CDR3 length is 12 residues. CDR3 bases: TGTGCCAGCAGCGGGACAGCTTCACCCCTCCACTTT. It specifies CASSGTASPLHF.

The chain is built from TRBV11-3 and TRBJ1-1, with D possibly TRBD1 on 6 matching bases. V was clipped by 5 bases and J by 5 bases, with 18 bases between them. The CDR3 covers 15 residues. Germline values: CDR1 SGHNT, CDR2 YENEEA. CDR3 in amino acids: CASSPGGQGGTEAFF. As DNA, the CDR3 is TGTGCCAGCAGCCCCGGGGGGCAGGGAGGGACTGAAGCTTTCTTT.

The genes are TRBV18 and TRBJ1-2; possibly TRBD1 for D (5 bases). Per the germline V gene, CDR1 is KGHSH and CDR2 is LQKENI. V lost 3 bases and J 8 bases, leaving 16 bases between the germline ends. The CDR3 length is 14 residues. In nucleotides, the CDR3 is TGTGCCAGCTCACCTGGCGGCAGGGTTTTAGGCTACACCTTC. Encoded protein: CASSPGGRVLGYTF. The full variable domain, rest sourced from reference TRBV18 and TRBJ1-2, is NAGVMQNPRHLVRRRGQEARLRCSPMKGHSHVYWYRQLPEEGLKFMVYLQKENIIDESGMPKERFSAEFPKEGPSILRIQQVVRGDSAAYFCASSPGGRVLGYTFGSGTRLTVV.

A few counts support this clone. The chain couples TRBV4-3 to TRBJ1-2; D is unresolved. Looked up from germline, CDR1 is LGHNA and CDR2 is YSLEER. CDR3 length: 14 residues. V was pared by 2 bases and J by 7 bases, with 14 bases between. CDR3 sequence reads: CASSQISDRSGYTF. The DNA of the CDR3 is TGCGCCAGCAGCCAAATTTCGGATCGAAGTGGCTACACCTTC.

The rearrangement uses TRBV5-1 and TRBJ2-5; 7 bases align to TRBD1. Trimming took 0 bases from V and 4 from J; bases not matched to a gene: 3. The germline CDR1 and CDR2 sequences are SGHRS and YFSETQ. CDR3 size: 14 residues. CDR3 region: CASSLEAGGETQYF. CDR3 nucleotides: TGCGCCAGCAGCTTGGAGGCAGGGGGAGAGACCCAGTACTTC.

The chain joins TRBV5-8 to TRBJ1-6, with 7 positions matching TRBD1. The CDR3 is 13 residues long. The V and J ends lost 5 bases and 8 bases, in that order; junction bases with no gene match: 4. Germline V CDR1 and CDR2: SGHTS, YDEGEE. The CDR3: CASRTGSYSPLHF. For the CDR3, the DNA is TGTGCCAGCAGGACAGGGTCCTATTCACCCCTCCACTTT.

This rearrangement joins TRBV27 to TRBJ2-2, with 15 bases aligning to TRBD2. Germline CDR1 reads MNHEY; CDR2 reads SMNVEV (reference sequence). The CDR3 is 17 amino acids. Trimming took 4 bases from V and 4 from J; bases not matched to a gene: 4. The CDR3 DNA is TGTGCCAGCAGTTGGACTAGCGGGGGGGCCATCACCGGGGAGCTGTTTTTT. It translates to CASSWTSGGAITGELFF.

The V gene is TRBV27, the J gene TRBJ2-1, with D perhaps TRBD1 (5 bases). The CDR3 extends over 15 amino acids. V lost 1 base, J lost 2 bases, and 9 bases lay in between. From germline, CDR1 is MNHEY and CDR2 SMNVEV (reference sequence). CDR3 loop: CASSLLRTPYNEQFF. CDR3 in DNA: TGTGCCAGCAGTTTATTGCGGACACCCTACAATGAGCAGTTCTTC.

The CDR3 DNA reads TGTGCCAGCAGTCTACAGGAAAGGAACACTGAAGCTTTCTTT. Its protein product is CASSLQERNTEAFF. J is TRBJ1-1 and V is TRBV28; TRBD1 is a possible D gene (5 bases). CDR1 is MDHEN and CDR2 is SYDVKM in the germline V gene. This CDR3 comprises 14 residues. The germline V and J ends were trimmed by 5 bases and 1 base, with 11 bases remaining between them.

This chain uses TRBV28 with TRBJ1-1, with no clear D. Germline CDR1 MDHEN, CDR2 SYDVKM. The CDR3 extends over 14 amino acids. Between the trimmed V and J ends, which lost 0 bases and 1 base, there was a span of 6 bases. In nucleotides, the CDR3 is TGTGCCAGCAGTTTATGGCAGGAGAACACTGAAGCTTTCTTT. Its protein is CASSLWQENTEAFF. Complete variable domain (other parts from reference TRBV28 and TRBJ1-1): DVKVTQSSRYLVKRTGEKVFLECVQDMDHENMFWYRQDPGLGLRLIYFSYDVKMKEKGDIPEGYSVSREKKERFSLILESASTNQTSMYLCASSLWQENTEAFFGQGTRLTVV.

This clone appeared a single time. This chain connects TRBV24-1 to TRBJ2-5; D possibly corresponds to TRBD1 (6 bases). This CDR3 is 15 amino acids long. CDR1 and CDR2 (germline): KGHDR, SFDVKD. V gave up 4 bases and J gave up 4 bases, with 15 bases separating them. Here the CDR3 DNA reads TGTGCCACCAGTGACCCCCAGACAGGACGAGAGACCCAGTACTTC. Translated, it gives CATSDPQTGRETQYF.